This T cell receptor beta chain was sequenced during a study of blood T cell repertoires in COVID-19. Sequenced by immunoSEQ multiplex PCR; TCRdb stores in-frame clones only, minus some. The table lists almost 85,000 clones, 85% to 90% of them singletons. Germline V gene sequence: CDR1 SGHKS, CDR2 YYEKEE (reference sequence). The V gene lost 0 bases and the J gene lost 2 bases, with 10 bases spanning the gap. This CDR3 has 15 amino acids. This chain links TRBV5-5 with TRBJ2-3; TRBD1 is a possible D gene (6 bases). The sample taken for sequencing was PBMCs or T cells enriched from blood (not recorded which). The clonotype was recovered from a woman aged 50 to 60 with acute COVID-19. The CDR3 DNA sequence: TGTGCCAGCAGCTTGGGAGGACAGTACACAGATACGCAGTATTTT. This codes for CASSLGGQYTDTQYF.